These 20 T cell receptor beta chains were sequenced from one sample in a study of T cell changes during pregnancy in multiple sclerosis. TCRdb's copy holds only in-frame clones and misses some; the assay was immunoSEQ multiplex PCR. The sample holds tens of thousands of clones, approximately 93% seen once. Sequenced here: peripheral blood, sampled in the first trimester of pregnancy. These receptors came from a female donor with multiple sclerosis, enrolled in a pregnancy study.

The CDR3, as DNA: TGTGCCAGCAGCTTAGGACTATTGAGCTCCTACAATGAGCAGTTCTTC. This sequence encodes CASSLGLLSSYNEQFF. This chain joins TRBV7-9 and TRBJ2-1; a weak D match, TRBD2 (5 bases). Germline CDR1 is SEHNR and CDR2 is FQNEAQ (reference sequence). V lost 1 base to trimming and J lost 0 bases, with 10 bases between them. The CDR3 totals 16 residues. Full variable domain (missing parts from reference TRBV7-9 and TRBJ2-1): DTGVSQNPRHKITKRGQNVTFRCDPISEHNRLYWYRQTLGQGPEFLTYFQNEAQLEKSRLLSDRFSAERPKGSFSTLEIQRTEQGDSAMYLCASSLGLLSSYNEQFFGPGTRLTVL.

In this sample, this clone turned up once. The CDR3 coding sequence is TGTGCCACCTCACGAGTATCGGGGAGTACGCTAGAGCAGTACTTC. Translated, it gives CATSRVSGSTLEQYF. V usage is TRBV19 and J usage is TRBJ2-7, with D maybe TRBD2 (5 bases). The V gene's germline CDR1 is LNHDA and CDR2 SQIVND (reference sequence). The V and J ends lost 10 bases and 7 bases respectively, with 26 bases between them. The length of the CDR3 is 15 residues.

The J gene is TRBJ1-2, the V gene TRBV29-1; D not certain. This CDR3 region has 14 residues. Trimming pared 4 bases from V and 2 bases from J, leaving 14 bases between. Germline CDR1 reads SQVTM; CDR2 reads ANQGSEA. The CDR3 here is CSVVGRTNNYGYTF. For the CDR3, the DNA is TGCAGCGTTGTCGGAAGGACTAACAACTATGGCTACACCTTC.

The chain joins TRBV7-9 to TRBJ1-5, with D unclear. The ends were cut back, 1 base at V and 3 bases at J, with 13 bases in the middle. Germline CDR1 SEHNR, CDR2 FQNEAQ (reference sequence). The CDR3 consists of 16 residues. CDR3 protein: CASSLGSGFLNQPQHF. The DNA for the CDR3 is TGTGCCAGCAGCTTAGGATCCGGGTTCCTCAATCAGCCCCAGCATTTT. Filled out from reference TRBV7-9 and TRBJ1-5, the complete variable domain reads DTGVSQNPRHKITKRGQNVTFRCDPISEHNRLYWYRQTLGQGPEFLTYFQNEAQLEKSRLLSDRFSAERPKGSFSTLEIQRTEQGDSAMYLCASSLGSGFLNQPQHFGDGTRLSIL.

The V gene is TRBV5-4, the J gene TRBJ2-1; D uncertain. Trimming removed 0 bases from V and 8 bases from J, with 9 bases in between. Germline loops: CDR1 SGHNT, CDR2 YYREEE (reference sequence). CDR3 length: 13 amino acids. The chain's CDR3 is CASSLASRDEQFF. The DNA for the CDR3 is TGTGCCAGCAGCTTGGCGTCACGAGATGAGCAGTTCTTC.

CDR3 protein: CASSIDNMGLNTEAFF. CDR3 DNA sequence: TGTGCCAGTAGTATAGATAATATGGGGCTGAACACTGAAGCTTTCTTT. The V gene is TRBV19, the J gene TRBJ1-1; TRBD1 might be the D (5 bases). V was trimmed by 0 bases and J by 0 bases, leaving 11 bases between them. Germline CDR1 and CDR2: LNHDA and SQIVND (reference sequence). The CDR3 is 16 residues long.

The V call is TRBV7-9, the J call TRBJ2-5, with TRBD1 matching over 7 bases. Per germline, CDR1 SEHNR and CDR2 FQNEAQ (reference sequence). J was trimmed by 1 base and V by 5 bases; bases with no gene match: 1. The CDR3 length is 13 residues. The CDR3 protein is CASSRGLQETQYF. CDR3 nucleotide sequence: TGTGCCAGCAGCAGGGGGCTCCAAGAGACCCAGTACTTC.

V is TRBV29-1 and J is TRBJ2-2; 9 nucleotides align to TRBD1. With 7 bases clipped from V and 2 bases from J, the junction kept 5 bases outside the gene matches. This CDR3 has 14 amino acids. Germline CDR1 and CDR2: SQVTM and ANQGSEA. In DNA, the CDR3 is TGCAGCGCAAAGACAGGGGGAAACACCGGGGAGCTGTTTTTT. Translation: CSAKTGGNTGELFF.

This chain uses TRBV25-1 with TRBJ1-5; perhaps TRBD1 as D (5 bases). V lost 6 bases and J 2 bases, leaving 11 bases between the germline ends. The CDR3 is made up of 14 amino acids. Germline CDR1 and CDR2: MGHDK and SYGVNS. CDR3 residues: CASRAWGGNQPQHF. CDR3 nucleotides: TGTGCCAGCAGAGCGTGGGGCGGCAATCAGCCCCAGCATTTT.

V is TRBV5-6 and J is TRBJ1-4; 7 positions match TRBD1. The germline CDR1 and CDR2 sequences are SGHDT and YYEEEE. The CDR3 runs to 14 residues. V was clipped by 1 base and J by 16 bases; unmatched bases: 13. CDR3 DNA sequence: TGTGCCAGCAGCTTGTTGTATGAGGGGGGACAGACGTTTTTT. Residues: CASSLLYEGGQTFF.

This rearrangement joins TRBV19 to TRBJ2-7; no reliable D call. There are 11 residues in the CDR3. Trimming shortened V by 4 bases and J by 7 bases, and 8 bases separated the two germline ends. The V gene's germline CDR1 is LNHDA and CDR2 SQIVND (reference sequence). CDR3 in DNA: TGTGCCAGTAGTACGGGTCAAGAGCAGTACTTC. Amino acids: CASSTGQEQYF.

The chain recombines TRBV7-9 with TRBJ2-7; no reliable D call. Trimming shortened V by 3 bases and J by 5 bases, and 14 bases separated the two germline ends. There are 14 residues in the CDR3. The germline CDR1 and CDR2 sequences are SEHNR and FQNEAQ (reference sequence). CDR3 DNA sequence: TGTGCCAGCAGCTTTCCCGGCAGTAGCCACGAGCAGTACTTC. This translates into CASSFPGSSHEQYF.

The V and J genes are TRBV9 and TRBJ2-3; tentative D call: TRBD2 (6 bases). Germline V lookup: CDR1 SGDLS, CDR2 YYNGEE. The length of the CDR3 is 15 residues. Deletions cut 0 bases from V and 3 bases from J, with 11 bases between. CDR3 loop: CASSVDGGGTDTQYF. The CDR3, as DNA: TGTGCCAGCAGCGTAGACGGTGGGGGGACAGATACGCAGTATTTT.

This clone was found once. The V gene is TRBV6-5, the J gene TRBJ1-1, with D perhaps TRBD1 (6 bases). This CDR3 region has 14 residues. Per the germline V gene, CDR1 is MNHEY and CDR2 is SVGAGI. Trimming stripped 7 bases from V and 1 base from J, with 13 bases between. In nucleotides, the CDR3 is TGTGCCAGCACCAGGAGGGGGGGGAACACTGAAGCTTTCTTT. Translating gives CASTRRGGNTEAFF.

V usage is TRBV6-1 and J usage is TRBJ2-1; possibly TRBD1 for D (5 bases). Germline CDR1 MNHNS, CDR2 SASEGT. Trimming took 1 base from V and 3 from J, leaving 7 bases between them. This CDR3 is built from 14 residues. This chain's CDR3 is CASSEEGIYNEQFF. The CDR3 nucleotides read TGTGCCAGCAGTGAAGAGGGGATCTACAATGAGCAGTTCTTC.

The chain is built from TRBV5-4 and TRBJ2-2, with 14 bases aligning to TRBD2. Per the germline V gene, CDR1 is SGHNT and CDR2 is YYREEE (reference sequence). CDR3 length equals 17 residues. Trimming cost V 4 bases and J 4 bases; bases outside gene matches: 6. This CDR3 reads CASSPGLAGAITGELFF. The CDR3, as DNA: TGTGCCAGCAGCCCGGGACTAGCGGGGGCCATCACCGGGGAGCTGTTTTTT.

In this sample, this clone turned up once. The genes are TRBV2 and TRBJ2-5, with D uncertain. V was shortened by 4 bases and J by 4 bases, with 10 bases between the two germline ends. The germline gives CDR1 SNHLY, CDR2 FYNNEI. CDR3 length: 13 amino acids. CDR3 in amino acids: CASSGYIRETQYF. The CDR3 region has the DNA TGTGCCAGCAGTGGTTACATACGAGAGACCCAGTACTTC.

V gene TRBV11-2 combines with J gene TRBJ1-1; D uncertain. Germline V gene sequence: CDR1 SGHAT, CDR2 FQNNGV. The length of the CDR3 is 13 residues. Deletions cut 5 bases from V and 10 bases from J, with 17 bases between. CDR3 protein: CASSAPPGYRAFF. CDR3 nucleotide sequence: TGTGCCAGCAGCGCCCCGCCGGGGTACAGAGCTTTCTTT.

The V and J genes are TRBV15 and TRBJ2-1, with D perhaps matching TRBD2 (6 bases). Germline values: CDR1 LNHNV, CDR2 YYDKDF (reference sequence). The V end was cut by 3 bases, the J end by 0 bases, with 6 bases between. There are 14 residues in the CDR3. The CDR3 DNA reads TGTGCCACCAGCAGCGGGAGCTCCTACAATGAGCAGTTCTTC. This codes for CATSSGSSYNEQFF.

This sequence joins TRBV6-5 and TRBJ2-7; D remains unclear. The V end lost 6 bases, the J end lost 5 bases, and 14 bases lay between the germline ends. This CDR3 region has 13 residues. CDR1 and CDR2 (germline): MNHEY, SVGAGI. In nucleotides, the CDR3 is TGTGCCAGCAGGTTCCTGGAGTCGGACGAGCAGTACTTC. Encoded protein: CASRFLESDEQYF.